The present TCR beta chain was sequenced within a study of T-cell reconstitution after alpha-beta-depleted transplantation in children. Notes on the study in general: Recipient T cells and thymic progenitors that survived gave rise to the high TCRbeta diversity observed at day 60 in some patients. The study reportedly traced alpha-beta T cells about two months after transplant to several hundred expanded graft clones. Newly produced T cells mostly accounted for T-cell counts and diversity one year post-transplant.

It was with unique molecular identifiers that the TCRbeta library was prepared. TCRdb redid the calling of the PCR reads with MiXCR, one entry per CDR3 protein. This table has approximately 350,000 distinct CDR3 sequences, around 16% appearing once. The CDR3 loop spans 15 amino acids. Germline loops: CDR1 MDHEN, CDR2 SYDVKM. V lost 4 bases and J lost 2, with 15 bases in between. This clonotype was seen at least ten times. As yet, its antigen is unknown. The starting material was PBMCs, mostly from graft donor cells, obtained 360 days after TCRalphabeta/CD19-depleted stem cell transplant. The receptor's source is a male patient aged 2-9 years who had a stem cell transplant for acute lymphoblastic leukemia, so the T cells may come from the graft donor. The chain links TRBV28 to TRBJ2-7, with D perhaps TRBD2 (6 bases). CDR3: CASSSLAGPAYEQYF. CDR3 DNA sequence: TGTGCCAGCAGTTCTCTTGCGGGACCCGCCTACGAGCAGTACTTC. Full variable domain (outside the CDR3, taken from reference TRBV28 and TRBJ2-7): DVKVTQSSRYLVKRTGEKVFLECVQDMDHENMFWYRQDPGLGLRLIYFSYDVKMKEKGDIPEGYSVSREKKERFSLILESASTNQTSMYLCASSSLAGPAYEQYFGPGTRLTVT.